Listed here is a single T cell receptor beta chain. What it recognizes is unknown. A junction end diverges from the germline sequence, so it may reflect a read error. The CDR3 consists of 13 residues. The record originates from a study of regulatory T cells in long-lasting Graves disease. Study-wide points: Persistent patients shared more public clonotypes (about 2,600) than new patients (approximately 1,000). Having few samples may have compromised the accuracy.

Both iRepertoire HTBI primers and Arm-PCR of CDR3 regions were used to build the TCR beta libraries. Using its own MiXCR run on the multiplex PCR reads, TCRdb lists one record per CDR3 protein. The sample shows a few hundred thousand distinct CDR3 sequences, around 20% of them seen only once. Time point here: persistent/refractory GD, antithyroid drugs over 5 years with positive TRAb. With RNA extracted from PBMCs as input, the TCR library was made. This sequence was found in a female donor with Graves disease. This rearrangement joins TRBV12-3 or TRBV12-4 to TRBJ1-1; D gene unclear. The input for sequencing was peripheral blood mononuclear cells (PBMCs), taken when the disease was refractory, from a patient treated with antithyroid drugs. The CDR3 is CASNLEVNTEAFF. The CDR3 DNA follows: TGTGCCAGCAATTTAGAAGTAAACACTGAAGCTTTCTTT.